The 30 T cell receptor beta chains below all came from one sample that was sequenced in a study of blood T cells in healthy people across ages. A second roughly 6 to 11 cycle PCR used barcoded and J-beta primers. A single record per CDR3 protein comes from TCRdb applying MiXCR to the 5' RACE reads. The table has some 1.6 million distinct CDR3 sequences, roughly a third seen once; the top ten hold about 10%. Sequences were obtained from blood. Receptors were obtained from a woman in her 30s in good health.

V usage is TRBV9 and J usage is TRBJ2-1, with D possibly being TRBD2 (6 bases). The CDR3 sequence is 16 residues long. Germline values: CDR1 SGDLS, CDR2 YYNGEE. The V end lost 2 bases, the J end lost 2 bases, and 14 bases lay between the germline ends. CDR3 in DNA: TGTGCCAGCAGCGTGGGGGGTGACGTGACCTACAATGAGCAGTTCTTC. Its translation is CASSVGGDVTYNEQFF.

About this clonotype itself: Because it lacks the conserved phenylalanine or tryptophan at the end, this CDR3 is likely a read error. CDR3 sequence reads: CASSEELAGYNEQFV. The CDR3 DNA follows: TGTGCCAGCAGTGAAGAACTAGCTGGGTACAATGAGCAGTTCGTC. This chain uses TRBV2 with TRBJ2-1; D might be TRBD2 (6 bases). CDR1 is SNHLY and CDR2 is FYNNEI in the germline V gene. The CDR3 has 15 residues. V was cut by 1 base and J by 4 bases, with 11 bases left in between.

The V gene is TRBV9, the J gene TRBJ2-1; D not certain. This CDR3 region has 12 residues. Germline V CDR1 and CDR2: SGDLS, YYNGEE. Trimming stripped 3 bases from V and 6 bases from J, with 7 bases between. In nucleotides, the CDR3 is TGTGCCAGCAGCGGACGACTCAATGAGCAGTTCTTC. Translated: CASSGRLNEQFF.

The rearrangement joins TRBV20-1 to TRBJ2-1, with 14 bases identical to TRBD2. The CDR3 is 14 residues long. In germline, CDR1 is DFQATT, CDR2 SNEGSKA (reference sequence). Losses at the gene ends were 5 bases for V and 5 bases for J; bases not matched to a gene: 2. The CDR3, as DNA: TGCAGTGCTGGGGGACTAGCGGGAGACAATGAGCAGTTCTTC. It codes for CSAGGLAGDNEQFF.

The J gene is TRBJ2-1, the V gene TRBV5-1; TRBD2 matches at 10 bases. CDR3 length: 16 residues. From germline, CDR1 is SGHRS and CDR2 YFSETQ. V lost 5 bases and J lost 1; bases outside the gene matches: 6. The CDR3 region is CASRPTSGASYNEQFF. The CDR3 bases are TGCGCCAGCAGACCCACTAGCGGGGCGTCCTACAATGAGCAGTTCTTC.

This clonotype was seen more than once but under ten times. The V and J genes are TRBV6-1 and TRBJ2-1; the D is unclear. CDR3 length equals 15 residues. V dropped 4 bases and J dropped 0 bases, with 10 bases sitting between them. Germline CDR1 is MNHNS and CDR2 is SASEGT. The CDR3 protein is CASSAQLSSYNEQFF. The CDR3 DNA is TGTGCCAGCAGTGCCCAACTCAGCTCCTACAATGAGCAGTTCTTC.

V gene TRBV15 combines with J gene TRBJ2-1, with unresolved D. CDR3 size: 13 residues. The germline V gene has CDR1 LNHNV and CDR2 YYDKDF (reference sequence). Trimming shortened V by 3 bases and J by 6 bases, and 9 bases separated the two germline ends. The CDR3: CATSSDPGNEQFF. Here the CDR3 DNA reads TGTGCCACCAGCAGTGACCCAGGCAATGAGCAGTTCTTC. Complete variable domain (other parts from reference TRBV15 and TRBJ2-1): DAMVIQNPRYQVTQFGKPVTLSCSQTLNHNVMYWYQQKSSQAPKLLFHYYDKDFNNEADTPDNFQSRRPNTSFCFLDIRSPGLGDTAMYLCATSSDPGNEQFFGPGTRLTVL.

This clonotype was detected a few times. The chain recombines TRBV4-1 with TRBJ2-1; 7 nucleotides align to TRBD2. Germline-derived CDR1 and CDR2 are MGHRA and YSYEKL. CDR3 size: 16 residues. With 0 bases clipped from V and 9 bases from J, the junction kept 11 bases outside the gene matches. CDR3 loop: CASSQELREGLGEQFF. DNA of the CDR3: TGCGCCAGCAGCCAAGAGCTGAGGGAGGGCCTGGGTGAGCAGTTCTTC.

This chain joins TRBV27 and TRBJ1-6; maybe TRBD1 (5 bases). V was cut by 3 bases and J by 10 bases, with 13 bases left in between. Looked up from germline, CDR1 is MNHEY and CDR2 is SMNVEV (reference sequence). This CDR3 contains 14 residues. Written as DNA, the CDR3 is TGTGCCAGCAGTTTTTTGGGGCAGGAGTCACCCCTCCACTTT. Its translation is CASSFLGQESPLHF.

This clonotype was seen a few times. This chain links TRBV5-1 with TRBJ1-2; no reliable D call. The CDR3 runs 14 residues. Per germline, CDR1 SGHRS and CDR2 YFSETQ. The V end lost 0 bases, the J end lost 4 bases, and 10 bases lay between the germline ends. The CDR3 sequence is CASSLDTTGYGYTF. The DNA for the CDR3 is TGCGCCAGCAGCTTGGACACGACGGGCTATGGCTACACCTTC.

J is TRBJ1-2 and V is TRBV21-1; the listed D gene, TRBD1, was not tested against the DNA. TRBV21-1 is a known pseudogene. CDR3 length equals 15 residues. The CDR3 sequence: CASSAHRERVYGYTF. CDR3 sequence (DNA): TGTGCCAGCAGCGCTCACAGGGAGAGGGTCTATGGCTACACCTTC.

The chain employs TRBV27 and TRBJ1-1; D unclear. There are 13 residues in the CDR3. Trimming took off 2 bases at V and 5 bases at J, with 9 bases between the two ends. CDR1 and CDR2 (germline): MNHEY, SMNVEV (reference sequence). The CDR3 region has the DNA TGTGCCAGCAGTTTAAAGCAGGTTACTGAAGCTTTCTTT. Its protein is CASSLKQVTEAFF.

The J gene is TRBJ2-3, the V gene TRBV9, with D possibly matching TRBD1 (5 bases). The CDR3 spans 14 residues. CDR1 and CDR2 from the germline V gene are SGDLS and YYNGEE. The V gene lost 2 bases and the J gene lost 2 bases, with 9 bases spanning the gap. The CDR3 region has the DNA TGTGCCAGCAGCGTGGGGCGGTACACAGATACGCAGTATTTT. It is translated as CASSVGRYTDTQYF.

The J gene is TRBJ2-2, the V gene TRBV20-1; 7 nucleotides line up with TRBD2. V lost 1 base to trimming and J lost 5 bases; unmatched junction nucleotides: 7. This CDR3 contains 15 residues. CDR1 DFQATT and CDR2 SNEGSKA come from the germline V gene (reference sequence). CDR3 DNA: TGCAGTGCTAGAGCGGGTCCGCGGGGGACCGGGGAGCTGTTTTTT. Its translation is CSARAGPRGTGELFF.

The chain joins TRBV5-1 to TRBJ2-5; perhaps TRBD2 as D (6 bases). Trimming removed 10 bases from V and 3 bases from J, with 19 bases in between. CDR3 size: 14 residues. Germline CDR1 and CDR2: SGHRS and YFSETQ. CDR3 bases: TGCGCCGGCTCCCGGGGCGGGGCGGAAGAGACCCAGTACTTC. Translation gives CAGSRGGAEETQYF.

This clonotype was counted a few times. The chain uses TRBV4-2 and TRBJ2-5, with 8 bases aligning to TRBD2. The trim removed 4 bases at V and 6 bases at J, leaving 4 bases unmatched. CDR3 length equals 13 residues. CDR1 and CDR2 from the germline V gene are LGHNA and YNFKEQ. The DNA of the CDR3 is TGTGCCAGCAGCCGGACTAGCAAAAAGACCCAGTACTTC. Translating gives CASSRTSKKTQYF.

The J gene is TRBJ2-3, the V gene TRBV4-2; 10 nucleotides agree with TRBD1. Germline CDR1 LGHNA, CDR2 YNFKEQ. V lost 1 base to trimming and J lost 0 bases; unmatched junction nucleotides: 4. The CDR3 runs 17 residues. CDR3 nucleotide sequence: TGTGCCAGCAGCCAAGTTCCGGGACAGGGGAGCACAGATACGCAGTATTTT. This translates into CASSQVPGQGSTDTQYF.

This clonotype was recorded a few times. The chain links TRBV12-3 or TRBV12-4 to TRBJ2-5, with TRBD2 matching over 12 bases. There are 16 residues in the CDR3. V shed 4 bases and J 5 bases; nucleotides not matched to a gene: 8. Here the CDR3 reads CASSWASGGAGETQYF. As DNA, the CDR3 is TGTGCCAGCAGTTGGGCTAGCGGGGGGGCGGGGGAGACCCAGTACTTC.

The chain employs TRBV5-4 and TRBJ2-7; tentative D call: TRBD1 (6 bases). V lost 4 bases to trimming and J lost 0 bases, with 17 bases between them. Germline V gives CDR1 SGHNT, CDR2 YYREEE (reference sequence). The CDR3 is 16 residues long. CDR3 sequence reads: CASSASTGPFSYEQYF. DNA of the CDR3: TGTGCCAGCAGCGCCTCGACAGGCCCCTTCTCCTACGAGCAGTACTTC.

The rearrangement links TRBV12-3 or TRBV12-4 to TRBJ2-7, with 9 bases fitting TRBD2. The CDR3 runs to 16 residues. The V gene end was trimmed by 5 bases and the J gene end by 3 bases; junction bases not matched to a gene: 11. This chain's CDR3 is CASSDHGVTSGYEQYF. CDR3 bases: TGTGCCAGCAGTGACCACGGGGTGACTAGCGGCTACGAGCAGTACTTC.

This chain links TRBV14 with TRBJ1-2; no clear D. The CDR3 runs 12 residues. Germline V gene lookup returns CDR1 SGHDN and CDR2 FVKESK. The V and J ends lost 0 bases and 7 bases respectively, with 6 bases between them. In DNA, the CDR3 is TGTGCCAGCAGCCAAGATCGAAGTGGCTACACCTTC. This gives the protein CASSQDRSGYTF.

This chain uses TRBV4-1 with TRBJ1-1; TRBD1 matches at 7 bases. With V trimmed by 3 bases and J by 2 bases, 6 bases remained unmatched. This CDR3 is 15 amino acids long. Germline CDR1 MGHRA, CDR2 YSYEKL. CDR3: CASSHPHRGNTEAFF. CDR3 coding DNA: TGCGCCAGCAGCCACCCTCACAGGGGCAACACTGAAGCTTTCTTT.

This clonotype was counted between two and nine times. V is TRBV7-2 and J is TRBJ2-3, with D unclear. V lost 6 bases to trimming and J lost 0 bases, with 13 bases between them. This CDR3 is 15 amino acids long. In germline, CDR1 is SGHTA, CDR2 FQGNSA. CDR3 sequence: CASSRRPVSTDTQYF. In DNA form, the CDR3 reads TGTGCCAGCAGTCGACGCCCGGTTAGCACAGATACGCAGTATTTT.

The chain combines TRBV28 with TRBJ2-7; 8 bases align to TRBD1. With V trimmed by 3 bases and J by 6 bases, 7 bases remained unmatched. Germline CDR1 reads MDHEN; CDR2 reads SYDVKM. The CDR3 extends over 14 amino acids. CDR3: CASSFSGQGVEQYF. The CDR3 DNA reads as TGTGCCAGCAGTTTTAGCGGACAGGGAGTCGAGCAGTACTTC.

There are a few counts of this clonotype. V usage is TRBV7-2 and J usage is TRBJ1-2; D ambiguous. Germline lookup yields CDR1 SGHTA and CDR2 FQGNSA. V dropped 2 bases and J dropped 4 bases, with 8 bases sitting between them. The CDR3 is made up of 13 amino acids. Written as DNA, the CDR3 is TGTGCCAGCAGCTTATTGACCGCCTATGGCTACACCTTC. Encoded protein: CASSLLTAYGYTF.

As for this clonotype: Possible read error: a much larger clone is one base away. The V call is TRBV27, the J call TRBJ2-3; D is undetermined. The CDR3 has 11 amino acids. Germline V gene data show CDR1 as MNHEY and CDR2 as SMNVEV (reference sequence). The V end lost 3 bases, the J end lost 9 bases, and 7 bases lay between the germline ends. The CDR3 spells CASSLRRTQYF. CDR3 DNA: TGTGCCAGCAGTTTGCGTAGGACGCAGTATTTT.

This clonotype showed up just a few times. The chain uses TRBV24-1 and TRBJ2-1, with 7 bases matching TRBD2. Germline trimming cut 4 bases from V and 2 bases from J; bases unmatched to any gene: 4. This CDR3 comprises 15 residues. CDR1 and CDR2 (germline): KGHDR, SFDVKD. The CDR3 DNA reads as TGTGCCACCAGTGAAAACGGACTAGCCTACAATGAGCAGTTCTTC. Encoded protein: CATSENGLAYNEQFF.

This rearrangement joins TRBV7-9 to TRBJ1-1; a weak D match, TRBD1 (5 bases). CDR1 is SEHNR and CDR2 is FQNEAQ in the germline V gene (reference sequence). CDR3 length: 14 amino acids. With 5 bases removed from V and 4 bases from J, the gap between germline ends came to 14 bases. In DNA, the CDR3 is TGTGCCAGCAGCCCCGCGGGGGTGAGCACTGAAGCTTTCTTT. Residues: CASSPAGVSTEAFF.

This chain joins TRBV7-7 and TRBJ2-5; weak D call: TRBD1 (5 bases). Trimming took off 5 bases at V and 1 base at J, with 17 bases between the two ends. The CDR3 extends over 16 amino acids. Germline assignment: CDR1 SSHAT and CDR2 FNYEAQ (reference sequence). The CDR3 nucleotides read TGTGCCAGCAGCCGAAGTTTTCAGGGCCCCCAAGAGACCCAGTACTTC. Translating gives CASSRSFQGPQETQYF.

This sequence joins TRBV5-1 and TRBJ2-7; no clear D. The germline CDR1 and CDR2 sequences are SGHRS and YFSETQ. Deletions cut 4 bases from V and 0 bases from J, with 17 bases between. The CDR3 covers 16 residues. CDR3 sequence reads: CASSLGIGTTSYEQYF. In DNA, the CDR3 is TGCGCCAGCAGCCTTGGTATTGGTACTACCTCCTACGAGCAGTACTTC.